These 29 T cell receptor beta chains share one sample of origin, sequenced in a study of T cells in pancreatic ductal adenocarcinoma. The selected patients with pancreatic ductal adenocarcinoma had surgery but no neoadjuvant therapy. The repertoire was sequenced with immunoSEQ multiplex PCR; TCRdb's copy has only in-frame clones and lacks some. Counted here are some 2,500 clones, around 83% occurring once; the ten biggest clones make up about 6.7%. The sample was pancreatic tumor tissue. The receptors come from a human donor with pancreatic ductal adenocarcinoma.

This rearrangement joins TRBV5-4 to TRBJ2-1, with 10 positions matching TRBD1. Germline V lookup: CDR1 SGHNT, CDR2 YYREEE (reference sequence). CDR3 size: 16 residues. V shed 0 bases, J shed 6 bases, and the junction held 6 bases outside the gene matches. CDR3 protein: CASSLAGRTGGNEQFF. In DNA, the CDR3 is TGTGCCAGCAGCTTGGCCGGCCGGACAGGGGGCAATGAGCAGTTCTTC.

V usage is TRBV7-2 and J usage is TRBJ2-7, with D possibly being TRBD2 (6 bases). This CDR3 has 13 amino acids. The germline V gene has CDR1 SGHTA and CDR2 FQGNSA. V lost 5 bases, J lost 3 bases, and 11 bases lay in between. CDR3 residues: CASSRSSGYEQYF. As DNA, the CDR3 is TGTGCCAGCAGCAGGAGTAGCGGCTACGAGCAGTACTTC.

This chain uses TRBV11-3 with TRBJ2-1, with 8 bases that match TRBD2. The J segment lost 4 bases and the V segment lost 0 bases, leaving 2 bases of the junction unmatched. CDR1 and CDR2 (germline): SGHNT, YENEEA. This CDR3 has 15 residues. This CDR3 reads CASSLELADYNEQFF. The CDR3 DNA is TGTGCCAGCAGCTTAGAACTAGCGGATTACAATGAGCAGTTCTTC.

The J gene is TRBJ1-4, the V gene TRBV11-2; 7 bases line up with TRBD1. The V and J ends lost 3 bases and 0 bases, in that order; junction bases with no gene match: 10. Germline V gene sequence: CDR1 SGHAT, CDR2 FQNNGV. This CDR3 is built from 18 residues. The CDR3 sequence: CASSLRGGGVSTNEKLFF. DNA of the CDR3: TGTGCCAGCAGCTTGCGAGGGGGCGGAGTATCAACTAATGAAAAACTGTTTTTT.

This rearrangement joins TRBV6-5 to TRBJ1-1; D remains ambiguous. The CDR3 extends over 12 amino acids. Germline V gene data show CDR1 as MNHEY and CDR2 as SVGAGI. The germline V and J ends were trimmed by 5 bases and 3 bases, with 7 bases remaining between them. The CDR3 reads CASSHRDTEAFF. In DNA form, the CDR3 reads TGTGCCAGCAGTCATCGGGACACTGAAGCTTTCTTT.

This clone was counted once. The V call is TRBV18, the J call TRBJ2-7; the D gene is possibly TRBD1 (6 bases). Germline CDR1 is KGHSH and CDR2 is LQKENI. The germline V and J ends were trimmed by 3 bases and 3 bases, with 12 bases remaining between them. The CDR3 runs to 14 residues. The CDR3 loop is CASSPRDTRYEQYF. CDR3 coding DNA: TGTGCCAGCTCACCCCGGGACACACGCTACGAGCAGTACTTC.

The chain uses TRBV6-5 and TRBJ2-1; no reliable D call. The CDR3 is made up of 16 amino acids. V was shortened by 0 bases and J by 5 bases, with 14 bases between the two germline ends. CDR1 MNHEY and CDR2 SVGAGI come from the germline V gene. CDR3 amino acids: CASSYSSFMAHNEQFF. For the CDR3, the DNA is TGTGCCAGCAGTTACTCGTCGTTTATGGCCCACAATGAGCAGTTCTTC.

The chain recombines TRBV19 with TRBJ2-3; TRBD2 matches 12 bases. CDR1 is LNHDA, CDR2 SQIVND, per germline (reference sequence). The CDR3 totals 17 residues. J gave up 2 bases and V 4 bases, and 7 bases lay outside the gene matches. The CDR3 region is CASSTRGTSGHTDTQYF. Written as DNA, the CDR3 is TGTGCCAGTAGTACTCGAGGGACTAGCGGGCACACAGATACGCAGTATTTT.

This clone was detected only a few times. J is TRBJ2-5 and V is TRBV5-1, with 7 bases lining up with TRBD2. J was trimmed by 2 bases and V by 1 base; bases with no gene match: 5. Per the germline V gene, CDR1 is SGHRS and CDR2 is YFSETQ. The CDR3 sequence is 15 residues long. The CDR3 sequence is CASSLSGAIQETQYF. CDR3 nucleotides: TGCGCCAGCAGCTTGAGCGGGGCGATACAAGAGACCCAGTACTTC.

The gene calls are TRBV5-4 and TRBJ2-1; 7 bases match TRBD1. This CDR3 is built from 15 residues. Germline-derived CDR1 and CDR2 are SGHNT and YYREEE (reference sequence). V shed 2 bases and J 6 bases; nucleotides not matched to a gene: 8. This chain's CDR3 is CASSFEGARGNEQFF. In nucleotides, the CDR3 is TGTGCCAGCAGCTTCGAGGGGGCGCGAGGCAATGAGCAGTTCTTC.

V is TRBV29-1 and J is TRBJ2-2, with 8 positions matching TRBD2. Germline loops: CDR1 SQVTM, CDR2 ANQGSEA. J gave up 2 bases and V 6 bases, and 8 bases lay outside the gene matches. The CDR3 covers 15 residues. The CDR3 reads CSVVTSGLNTGELFF. As DNA, the CDR3 is TGCAGCGTGGTTACTAGCGGCCTAAACACCGGGGAGCTGTTTTTT.

The chain joins TRBV30 to TRBJ2-1; 9 nucleotides match TRBD2. After removal of 2 bases from V and 0 bases from J, the junction contained 5 bases not matched to a gene. The CDR3 spans 16 residues. Germline CDR1 is GTSNPN and CDR2 is SVGIG (reference sequence). The CDR3 here is CAWSPNSGSSYNEQFF. CDR3 DNA: TGTGCCTGGAGTCCCAATAGCGGGAGCTCCTACAATGAGCAGTTCTTC.

The CDR3 here is CASSPGGELGKLFF. The CDR3 DNA follows: TGTGCCAGCTCACCAGGGGGGGAGCTTGGGAAACTGTTTTTT. The rearrangement joins TRBV18 to TRBJ1-4, with D possibly matching TRBD1 (5 bases). V was shortened by 2 bases and J by 11 bases, with 15 bases between the two germline ends. This CDR3 comprises 14 residues. Looked up from germline, CDR1 is KGHSH and CDR2 is LQKENI.

V is TRBV5-1 and J is TRBJ2-1; D remains ambiguous. Germline CDR1 and CDR2: SGHRS and YFSETQ. The length of the CDR3 is 12 residues. V was trimmed by 7 bases and J by 6 bases, leaving 11 bases between them. The CDR3 reads CASVGLSNEQFF. The CDR3 nucleotides are TGCGCCAGCGTGGGCCTAAGCAATGAGCAGTTCTTC. The complete variable domain, with remaining parts taken from reference TRBV5-1 and TRBJ2-1, reads KAGVTQTPRYLIKTRGQQVTLSCSPISGHRSVSWYQQTPGQGLQFLFEYFSETQRNKGNFPGRFSGRQFSNSRSEMNVSTLELGDSALYLCASVGLSNEQFFGPGTRLTVL.

The rearrangement uses TRBV19 and TRBJ2-5; 11 bases line up with TRBD2. The CDR3 has 16 amino acids. Per germline, CDR1 LNHDA and CDR2 SQIVND (reference sequence). With V trimmed by 3 bases and J by 3 bases, 6 bases remained unmatched. The CDR3 sequence is CASSMGLAVDEETQYF. The CDR3 region has the DNA TGTGCCAGTAGTATGGGACTAGCGGTCGATGAAGAGACCCAGTACTTC.

This clone was observed a few times. This chain uses TRBV7-3 with TRBJ2-2; D unclear. In germline, CDR1 is SGHTA, CDR2 FQGTGA. This CDR3 has 15 amino acids. Trimming removed 7 bases at V and 5 bases at J, with 17 bases between. The CDR3 protein is CASIQPSSGTGELFF. In nucleotides, the CDR3 is TGTGCCAGCATCCAGCCGTCTAGTGGGACCGGGGAGCTGTTTTTT.

The chain recombines TRBV9 with TRBJ1-1; a possible D gene is TRBD1 (5 bases). CDR1 is SGDLS, CDR2 YYNGEE, per germline. CDR3 length: 14 residues. Trimming took off 0 bases at V and 5 bases at J, with 11 bases between the two ends. CDR3 nucleotides: TGTGCCAGCAGCGTAGCACAGGAGAGTACTGAAGCTTTCTTT. Protein sequence: CASSVAQESTEAFF.

The chain links TRBV2 to TRBJ1-5, with TRBD1 matching 7 bases. J was trimmed by 4 bases and V by 5 bases; bases with no gene match: 8. Germline V lookup: CDR1 SNHLY, CDR2 FYNNEI. The length of the CDR3 is 15 residues. In DNA form, the CDR3 reads TGTGCCAGCAGTAAGAATGGACAGGATAATCAGCCCCAGCATTTT. Protein sequence: CASSKNGQDNQPQHF.

The table lists this clone with a count of one. The gene calls are TRBV4-2 and TRBJ2-7, with 10 bases aligning to TRBD2. V was clipped by 5 bases and J by 0 bases; unmatched bases: 4. Germline V gene data show CDR1 as LGHNA and CDR2 as YNFKEQ. CDR3 length: 15 amino acids. The CDR3 loop is CASSRTSGSSYEQYF. The DNA for the CDR3 is TGTGCCAGCAGCAGGACTAGCGGCAGCTCCTACGAGCAGTACTTC.

The chain links TRBV9 to TRBJ1-4, with no clear D. The V and J ends lost 2 bases and 4 bases respectively, with 6 bases between them. Germline CDR1 is SGDLS and CDR2 is YYNGEE. The CDR3 is 13 amino acids. The CDR3 sequence is CASSVGLNEKLFF. The DNA of the CDR3 is TGTGCCAGCAGCGTTGGACTTAATGAAAAACTGTTTTTT.

Only a few counts were recorded for this clone. This chain joins TRBV7-9 and TRBJ2-2; 10 nucleotides match TRBD1. The CDR3 loop spans 15 amino acids. Germline V lookup: CDR1 SEHNR, CDR2 FQNEAQ (reference sequence). The J segment lost 3 bases and the V segment lost 6 bases, leaving 4 bases of the junction unmatched. CDR3 amino acids: CASSTGTGDTGELFF. CDR3 bases: TGTGCCAGCAGTACCGGGACAGGGGACACCGGGGAGCTGTTTTTT.

This sequence joins TRBV5-6 and TRBJ1-1; 8 bases align to TRBD1. Trimming removed 4 bases from V and 5 bases from J; junction bases left unmatched: 7. The germline gives CDR1 SGHDT, CDR2 YYEEEE. CDR3 length equals 14 residues. CDR3 sequence: CASSLDRERTEAFF. The CDR3 region has the DNA TGTGCCAGCAGCCTGGACAGGGAGAGGACTGAAGCTTTCTTT.

The V gene is TRBV7-9, the J gene TRBJ1-4; a weak D match, TRBD1 (5 bases). The CDR3 covers 14 residues. V was pared by 8 bases and J by 8 bases, with 18 bases between. Germline V gene lookup returns CDR1 SEHNR and CDR2 FQNEAQ (reference sequence). The CDR3 loop is CASQRGGREEKLFF. The CDR3 DNA sequence: TGTGCCAGCCAACGGGGGGGACGGGAGGAAAAACTGTTTTTT.

The chain employs TRBV28 and TRBJ1-1, with D unclear. V was cut by 2 bases and J by 4 bases, with 5 bases left in between. Germline V gives CDR1 MDHEN, CDR2 SYDVKM. This CDR3 is 12 amino acids long. CDR3 bases: TGTGCCAGCAGTTTACAGGTCACTGAAGCTTTCTTT. Its translation is CASSLQVTEAFF.

The chain recombines TRBV4-1 with TRBJ2-6, with D perhaps TRBD1 (5 bases). Germline V CDR1 and CDR2: MGHRA, YSYEKL. This CDR3 is built from 15 residues. Trimming took 4 bases from V and 0 from J, leaving 7 bases between them. The CDR3 region has the DNA TGCGCCAGCAGCCGGGGCCACTCTGGGGCCAACGTCCTGACTTTC. Translation: CASSRGHSGANVLTF.

The rearrangement joins TRBV30 to TRBJ2-3, with D possibly matching TRBD2 (6 bases). The V and J ends lost 3 bases and 0 bases respectively, with 10 bases between them. Germline assignment: CDR1 GTSNPN and CDR2 SVGIG (reference sequence). There are 14 residues in the CDR3. This chain's CDR3 is CAWRRDPSTDTQYF. As DNA, the CDR3 is TGTGCCTGGAGGCGGGACCCTAGCACAGATACGCAGTATTTT. Supplemented by reference TRBV30 and TRBJ2-3, the full variable domain reads SQTIHQWPATLVQPVGSPLSLECTVEGTSNPNLYWYRQAAGRGLQLLFYSVGIGQISSEVPQNLSASRPQDRQFILSSKKLLLSDSGFYLCAWRRDPSTDTQYFGPGTRLTVL.

The chain has TRBV27 and TRBJ2-7, with TRBD2 matching over 8 bases. Germline V CDR1 and CDR2: MNHEY, SMNVEV (reference sequence). The ends lost 6 bases at V and 0 bases at J; junction bases unmatched: 10. The CDR3 spans 16 residues. This chain's CDR3 is CASSRQASGSSYEQYF. Written as DNA, the CDR3 is TGTGCCAGCAGCCGCCAGGCGAGCGGGAGCTCCTACGAGCAGTACTTC.

V gene TRBV10-3 combines with J gene TRBJ2-7; 11 nucleotides agree with TRBD1. CDR3 length: 16 amino acids. The germline V gene encodes CDR1 ENHRY and CDR2 SYGVKD. Trimming took 6 bases from V and 0 from J; bases not matched to a gene: 7. CDR3 in DNA: TGTGCCATCAGCAACTCCGGGACAGGGGGCTCCTACGAGCAGTACTTC. Residues: CAISNSGTGGSYEQYF.

The chain carries TRBV11-1 and TRBJ2-5; TRBD1 might be the D (6 bases). CDR1 is SGHAT, CDR2 FQDESV, per germline (reference sequence). The CDR3 has 16 residues. With 5 bases removed from V and 2 bases from J, the gap between germline ends came to 18 bases. The CDR3 loop reads CASSLGALQGQETQYF. The DNA for the CDR3 is TGTGCCAGCAGCCTGGGGGCACTACAAGGACAAGAGACCCAGTACTTC.